The rows below give T cell receptor beta chains drawn from one sample of a study of blood T cell repertoires in COVID-19. Assay used: immunoSEQ multiplex PCR; TCRdb lists only in-frame clones, some missing. The sample consists of more than 75,000 clones, more than 70% of them appearing once. The sample consisted of peripheral blood. The source of these receptors is a man between 45 and 60 years old with acute or convalescent COVID-19. CDR3s include the opening cysteine and the closing phenylalanine or tryptophan. Each record gives: CDR3 DNA, CDR3 protein, V gene, J gene, D gene, clone size. A D gene is named only where the DNA matches it firmly. Clone size is given for some rows only: seen once, a few or many times, or a class if the clone is expanded.

TGTGCCAGCAGCTCGGACAGGGAGGAGACCCAGTACTTC	CASSSDREETQYF	TRBV7-8	TRBJ2-5	TRBD1	NA
TGTGCCAGCAGCCCAGTAGCGGAAACCGGGGAGCTGTTTTTT	CASSPVAETGELFF	TRBV9	TRBJ2-2	NA	NA
TGTGCCAGCAGCAGACAGGGGTCCAACTATGGCTACACCTTC	CASSRQGSNYGYTF	TRBV7-8	TRBJ1-2	TRBD1	NA
TGCGCCAGCAGCCAAGAGGGAGCGGGAGGTTACAATGAGCAGTTCTTC	CASSQEGAGGYNEQFF	TRBV4-1	TRBJ2-1	TRBD2	NA
TGTGCCAGCAGCCCGGCGGGGGCGGGAACCTACAATGAGCAGTTCTTC	CASSPAGAGTYNEQFF	TRBV5-6	TRBJ2-1	NA	NA
TGTGCCAGCAGCGCTGACAGAGATCAGCCCCAGCATTTT	CASSADRDQPQHF	TRBV5-6	TRBJ1-5	NA	once
TGTGCCTGGACCCGACAGGGAAACACTGAAGCTTTCTTT	CAWTRQGNTEAFF	TRBV30	TRBJ1-1	TRBD1	NA
TGTGCCAGCAGTCGCCCCGCAGGGGGAGAAGCTTTCTTT	CASSRPAGGEAFF	TRBV3-1/TRBV3-2	TRBJ1-1	TRBD1	NA
TGCGCCAGCAGCGCTTTAGAGGGGGCGAATTCACCCCTCCACTTT	CASSALEGANSPLHF	TRBV5-1	TRBJ1-6	TRBD1	few
TGTGCCAGCAGGACAGGTCATAATGAAAAACTGTTTTTT	CASRTGHNEKLFF	TRBV28	TRBJ1-4	NA	NA
TGTGCCAGCAGGCTCCAGGGGTTCACAGATACGCAGTATTTT	CASRLQGFTDTQYF	TRBV27	TRBJ2-3	NA	NA
TGCGCCAGCAGCTCCACAGGTGACTATGGCTACACCTTC	CASSSTGDYGYTF	TRBV5-1	TRBJ1-2	NA	NA
TGTGCCAGCAGCCAAGAGGGGGGGTCATACAATGAGCAGTTCTTC	CASSQEGGSYNEQFF	TRBV3-1/TRBV3-2	TRBJ2-1	TRBD2	NA
TGTGCCAGCTCACCGGGTGGCGGTGGCTACGAGCAGTACTTC	CASSPGGGGYEQYF	TRBV18	TRBJ2-7	NA	NA
TGTGCCACCAGTGATAACCAGGACAGGTCGGATGGCTACACCTTC	CATSDNQDRSDGYTF	TRBV24-1	TRBJ1-2	TRBD1	NA
TGTGCCAGCAGTGAAGCCCTAGGAGAAGAGAACACTGAAGCTTTCTTT	CASSEALGEENTEAFF	TRBV2	TRBJ1-1	NA	NA
TGTGCCAGCAGTGAATCGGTAGTCCAAGCCAAAAACATTCAGTACTTC	CASSESVVQAKNIQYF	TRBV6-1	TRBJ2-4	NA	NA
TGTGCCAGCAGGCCCGCAGGTCTCTCTGGGGCCAACGTCCTGACTTTC	CASRPAGLSGANVLTF	TRBV5-4	TRBJ2-6	NA	once
TGCGCCAGCAGCCTACGGACAGGCAATCAGCCCCAGCATTTT	CASSLRTGNQPQHF	TRBV4-1	TRBJ1-5	NA	NA
TGTGCCAGCAGGGAGGCGCGCGGGGGGGCGGTAGCCAAAAACATTCAGTACTTC	CASREARGGAVAKNIQYF	TRBV27	TRBJ2-4	TRBD2	NA